A selection of T cell receptor beta chains follows, all from one sample in a study of blood T cell repertoires in COVID-19. The data were produced by immunoSEQ multiplex PCR, yet TCRdb's version contains in-frame clones alone and is incomplete. This table has roughly 300,000 clones, roughly 85% appearing once. Sequencing was carried out using peripheral blood. These receptors were collected from a human donor in a cohort sampled during active COVID-19. CDR3s include the opening cysteine and the closing phenylalanine or tryptophan. D genes are given only for firm matches. Clone size is not always given. Where it is, it says once, few, many or a class for expanded clones.

d_gene,abundance,j_gene,v_gene,CDR3aa,CDR3nt
.,.,TRBJ2-5,TRBV4-3,CASSQRGGVVQETQYF,TGCGCCAGCAGCCAGAGAGGCGGGGTCGTCCAAGAGACCCAGTACTTC
.,.,TRBJ1-5,TRBV5-8,CASSLGRFGNQPQHF,TGTGCCAGCAGCTTGGGCAGGTTTGGCAATCAGCCCCAGCATTTT
TRBD1,.,TRBJ1-5,TRBV28,CASSFETLGGQGLSNQPQHF,TGTGCCAGCAGTTTCGAAACCCTCGGGGGACAGGGGCTTAGCAATCAGCCCCAGCATTTT
.,.,TRBJ1-6,TRBV7-8,CASSLAQNSPLHF,TGTGCCAGCAGCTTAGCCCAGAATTCACCCCTCCACTTT
TRBD2,.,TRBJ2-3,TRBV7-2,CASSRGLAGAKDTQYF,TGTGCCAGCAGCCGGGGACTAGCGGGAGCAAAAGATACGCAGTATTTT
.,once,TRBJ1-6,TRBV12-5,CASGPYGQGANSPLHF,TGTGCTAGTGGTCCGTATGGTCAGGGTGCGAATTCACCCCTCCACTTT
.,.,TRBJ2-5,TRBV30,CAWSVRGYQETQYF,TGTGCCTGGAGTGTACGGGGTTACCAAGAGACCCAGTACTTC
.,.,TRBJ2-1,TRBV7-9,CASSRDRTGRGYDEQFF,TGTGCCAGCAGCCGAGACCGAACAGGGAGGGGTTACGATGAGCAGTTCTTC
TRBD2,.,TRBJ2-3,TRBV11-2,CASSPGTSGKTDTQYF,TGTGCCAGCAGCCCCGGGACTAGCGGGAAAACAGATACGCAGTATTTT
.,.,TRBJ2-7,TRBV10-3,CAISEKGGNEQYF,TGTGCCATCAGTGAAAAAGGAGGGAACGAGCAGTACTTC
TRBD1,few,TRBJ2-1,TRBV6-5,CASSNRDRAQFF,TGTGCCAGCAGCAACCGGGACAGGGCGCAGTTCTTC
.,.,TRBJ2-1,TRBV4-1,CASSPGWSSYNEQFF,TGCGCCAGCAGCCCCGGCTGGAGCTCCTACAATGAGCAGTTCTTC
.,.,TRBJ2-1,TRBV7-2,CASSPSGARNEQFF,TGTGCCAGCAGCCCATCTGGGGCGCGGAATGAGCAGTTCTTC
.,.,TRBJ2-7,TRBV6-5,CASSRTPPGTYEQYF,TGTGCCAGCAGCCGTACTCCCCCAGGAACCTACGAGCAGTACTTC
TRBD1,.,TRBJ1-2,TRBV19,CASSTPGGADYGYTF,TGTGCCAGTAGTACCCCAGGGGGCGCAGACTATGGCTACACCTTC
.,.,TRBJ2-1,TRBV2,CASRSVRAGEFF,TGTGCCAGCAGATCTGTGAGGGCAGGGGAGTTCTTC
.,.,TRBJ1-4,TRBV10-2,CASRSGITNEKLFF,TGCGCCAGCAGGTCGGGAATAACTAATGAAAAACTGTTTTTT
.,.,TRBJ2-1,TRBV15,CATSRDLTGDEQFF,TGTGCCACCAGCAGAGATCTGACGGGGGATGAGCAGTTCTTC
.,.,TRBJ2-1,TRBV5-4,CASSLGERNEQFF,TGTGCCAGCAGCTTGGGGGAGAGGAATGAGCAGTTCTTC
.,.,TRBJ2-2,TRBV6-5,CASQSVNTGELFF,TGTGCCAGCCAGTCCGTAAACACCGGGGAGCTGTTTTTT
TRBD1,few,TRBJ1-2,TRBV27,CASSSGQGYGYTF,TGTGCCAGCAGTTCGGGACAGGGGTATGGCTACACCTTC
.,.,TRBJ2-7,TRBV28,CASSIRREQYF,TGTGCCAGCTCCATTAGGAGAGAGCAGTACTTC
.,.,TRBJ1-2,TRBV24-1,CATSERDRSYGYTF,TGTGCCACCAGTGAGCGTGACAGATCCTATGGCTACACCTTC
.,.,TRBJ2-2,TRBV5-6,CASVGRGRDTGELFF,TGTGCCAGCGTAGGCCGGGGAAGGGATACCGGGGAGCTGTTTTTT
TRBD2,many,TRBJ2-7,TRBV7-9,CASGGRAYEQYF,TGTGCCAGCGGCGGGAGGGCCTACGAGCAGTACTTC
TRBD1,.,TRBJ1-5,TRBV19,CASTATGGGQPQHF,TGTGCCAGTACTGCAACAGGGGGAGGCCAGCCCCAGCATTTT
TRBD2,.,TRBJ2-1,TRBV4-2,CASSQSSGRDGGEQFF,TGTGCCAGCAGCCAATCTAGCGGGAGGGACGGGGGTGAGCAGTTCTTC
TRBD2,.,TRBJ2-3,TRBV27,CASSLWGLVPDTQYF,TGTGCCAGCAGTTTATGGGGACTAGTGCCAGATACGCAGTATTTT
.,.,TRBJ2-2,TRBV19,CASTWASVNTGELFF,TGTGCCAGTACATGGGCTAGCGTGAATACCGGGGAGCTGTTTTTT
.,hyperexpanded,TRBJ2-1,TRBV24-1,CATNRRLWPRNEQFF,TGTGCCACGAACCGAAGACTGTGGCCTCGCAATGAGCAGTTCTTC
TRBD2,.,TRBJ2-4,TRBV19,CASSGLAVPAKNIQYF,TGTGCCAGTAGTGGGCTAGCGGTACCAGCCAAAAACATTCAGTACTTC
.,.,TRBJ2-7,TRBV5-1,CASSLHRDSYEQYF,TGCGCCAGCAGCTTGCACAGGGACTCCTACGAGCAGTACTTC
TRBD2,once,TRBJ2-3,TRBV28,CASTPNLGLAGADTQYF,TGTGCCAGCACCCCGAATTTGGGACTAGCGGGAGCAGATACGCAGTATTTT
TRBD1,.,TRBJ2-1,TRBV6-2/TRBV6-3,CASSSTGSLSNEQFF,TGTGCCAGCAGTTCGACAGGGTCCCTATCCAATGAGCAGTTCTTC
.,.,TRBJ1-5,TRBV19,CASSIAVNSNQPQHF,TGTGCCAGTAGTATCGCGGTTAATAGCAATCAGCCCCAGCATTTT
TRBD2,.,TRBJ2-7,TRBV7-2,CASSSSGLARYEQYF,TGTGCCAGCAGCTCCAGCGGACTAGCGAGATACGAGCAGTACTTC
.,.,TRBJ1-1,TRBV28,CASSFPRRGIEAFF,TGTGCCAGCAGTTTCCCGAGGCGGGGAATTGAAGCTTTCTTT
TRBD2,.,TRBJ2-3,TRBV10-3,CAISESGLTTDTQYF,TGTGCCATCAGTGAGTCGGGACTAACCACAGATACGCAGTATTTT
TRBD2,.,TRBJ2-5,TRBV4-1,CASSSGGRAWETQYF,TGCGCCAGCTCCTCGGGCGGGAGGGCCTGGGAGACCCAGTACTTC
TRBD2,few,TRBJ2-2,TRBV29-1,CSVSPGTSVTGELFF,TGCAGCGTTAGCCCGGGGACTAGCGTTACCGGGGAGCTGTTTTTT
TRBD1,.,TRBJ2-5,TRBV5-1,CASSHGGDRVRETQYF,TGCGCCAGCAGCCATGGCGGGGACAGGGTTCGAGAGACCCAGTACTTC
TRBD1,.,TRBJ2-7,TRBV7-2,CASSLADRVDYEQYF,TGTGCCAGCAGCTTAGCGGACAGGGTAGACTACGAGCAGTACTTC
.,.,TRBJ2-2,TRBV5-1,CASSSTANTGELFF,TGCGCCAGCAGTTCCACAGCTAACACCGGGGAGCTGTTTTTT
.,.,TRBJ2-3,TRBV5-1,CASSYFGEADTQYF,TGCGCCAGCAGCTACTTCGGGGAAGCAGATACGCAGTATTTT
TRBD2,.,TRBJ2-5,TRBV11-2,CASSLAGAGETQYF,TGTGCCAGCAGCTTAGCGGGAGCGGGGGAGACCCAGTACTTC
.,.,TRBJ2-4,TRBV4-2,CASSQDPGVSAKNIQYF,TGTGCCAGCAGCCAAGATCCCGGAGTATCAGCCAAAAACATTCAGTACTTC
TRBD2,.,TRBJ2-3,TRBV5-8,CASSFSGRESDTQYF,TGTGCCAGCAGCTTTAGCGGGAGGGAGTCAGATACGCAGTATTTT
.,once,TRBJ1-5,TRBV18,CASSPAGAPNQPQHF,TGTGCCAGCTCACCAGCAGGGGCCCCGAATCAGCCCCAGCATTTT
.,.,TRBJ2-1,TRBV27,CASSFPRAPGNNEQFF,TGTGCCAGCAGTTTCCCCCGGGCTCCAGGGAACAATGAGCAGTTCTTC
TRBD1,few,TRBJ1-1,TRBV19,CASTTQGALNTEAFF,TGTGCCAGTACCACACAGGGGGCGTTAAACACTGAAGCTTTCTTT
TRBD2,.,TRBJ2-7,TRBV27,CASSLFGSGRTGEQYF,TGTGCCAGCAGTTTATTTGGTAGCGGGAGGACGGGCGAGCAGTACTTC